The 11 T cell receptor beta chains in this list originate from one sample, sequenced in a study of blood T cells in healthy people across ages (dated by TCRdb to the mid-2010s). Libraries were constructed by 5' RACE. Instrument used: Illumina HiSeq 2500. A second roughly 6 to 12 cycle PCR used a sample-barcoded 5' primer and a J-beta primer mix. TCRdb reworked the public reads: Q25 trimming with fastp, MiXCR clone assembly, productive beta chains retained. Every CDR3 protein is listed once, alongside the most common genes and DNA of its rows. This sample has 1.2 million to 1.5 million distinct CDR3 sequences in its table, and roughly 40% of those were observed once. The top ten constitute 7.9% of the sample. Source material: blood. Receptor source: a woman aged 18-29 years in good health.

This chain joins TRBV7-3 and TRBJ2-3; 13 positions agree with TRBD2. CDR3 size: 18 residues. V shed 5 bases and J 0 bases; nucleotides not matched to a gene: 8. Germline CDR1 is SGHTA and CDR2 is FQGTGA. In DNA form, the CDR3 reads TGTGCCAGCAGCCGGGGGGGACTAGCGGGGCGCAGCACAGATACGCAGTATTTT. It translates to CASSRGGLAGRSTDTQYF. Drawing the rest from reference TRBV7-3 and TRBJ2-3, the complete variable domain is GAGVSQTPSNKVTEKGKYVELRCDPISGHTALYWYRQSLGQGPEFLIYFQGTGAADDSGLPNDRFFAVRPEGSVSTLKIQRTERGDSAVYLCASSRGGLAGRSTDTQYFGPGTRLTVL.

The gene calls are TRBV27 and TRBJ2-1; 8 nucleotides agree with TRBD2. This CDR3 spans 14 amino acids. Germline CDR1 is MNHEY and CDR2 is SMNVEV (reference sequence). V dropped 1 base and J dropped 8; count of bases not matched to a gene: 4. Written as DNA, the CDR3 is TGTGCCAGCAGTTTATTCGGGGGGGCATATGAGCAGTTCTTC. It codes for CASSLFGGAYEQFF.

The chain is built from TRBV5-4 and TRBJ2-1, with D maybe TRBD1 (6 bases). Deletions cut 1 base from V and 6 bases from J, with 14 bases between. The V gene's germline CDR1 is SGHNT and CDR2 YYREEE (reference sequence). This CDR3 region has 15 residues. The CDR3 DNA sequence: TGTGCCAGCAGCTTGAGGCAGGGGTGGGGCAATGAGCAGTTCTTC. Its translation: CASSLRQGWGNEQFF.

The chain uses TRBV5-1 and TRBJ1-6; possibly TRBD1 for D (5 bases). The germline CDR1 and CDR2 sequences are SGHRS and YFSETQ. The CDR3 covers 15 residues. V lost 1 base and J lost 12, with 17 bases in between. CDR3 bases: TGCGCCAGCAGCTTGCCTAACATAGAAGGGGAACCCCTCCACTTT. It is translated as CASSLPNIEGEPLHF.

V usage is TRBV29-1 and J usage is TRBJ2-7, with unresolved D. The V and J ends lost 6 bases and 2 bases respectively, with 14 bases between them. Germline loops: CDR1 SQVTM, CDR2 ANQGSEA. The CDR3 loop spans 13 amino acids. CDR3 region: CSVRALGPYEQYF. CDR3 sequence (DNA): TGCAGCGTCCGTGCCCTAGGGCCCTACGAGCAGTACTTC.

A remark on this clonotype: An end of the junction differs from the germline gene, which may be a read error. The chain recombines TRBV7-8 with TRBJ2-3, with a tentative D call TRBD2 (6 bases). In germline, CDR1 is SGHVS, CDR2 FQNEAQ. The CDR3 runs to 16 residues. CDR3 DNA: TGTGCCAGCAGCTTAGCGCTTAGCGGTCTCACAGATACGCGGTATTTT. Its protein is CASSLALSGLTDTRYF.

The chain recombines TRBV10-2 with TRBJ2-7; D is possibly TRBD2 (7 bases). Germline CDR1 is WSHSY and CDR2 is SAAADI. The CDR3 covers 11 residues. The V end was cut by 11 bases, the J end by 5 bases, with 13 bases between. The CDR3 DNA reads TGCGCCTGCCGAGGGGGGGACGAGCAGTACTTC. It codes for CACRGGDEQYF.

This clonotype has only a few counts. The CDR3 region has the DNA TGTGCCAGCAGAGCTAGCGGGGGGGGGTACAATGAGCAGTTCTTC. Its protein product is CASRASGGGYNEQFF. V is TRBV2 and J is TRBJ2-1, with 12 bases aligning to TRBD2. The trim removed 6 bases at V and 4 bases at J, leaving 4 bases unmatched. Germline CDR1 and CDR2: SNHLY and FYNNEI. The CDR3 length is 15 residues. Full variable domain (rest looked up from reference TRBV2 and TRBJ2-1): EPEVTQTPSHQVTQMGQEVILRCVPISNHLYFYWYRQILGQKVEFLVSFYNNEISEKSEIFDDQFSVERPDGSNFTLKIRSTKLEDSAMYFCASRASGGGYNEQFFGPGTRLTVL.

The genes are TRBV4-1 and TRBJ2-3; a possible D gene is TRBD2 (5 bases). V was trimmed by 1 base and J by 0 bases, leaving 11 bases between them. Germline V gene lookup returns CDR1 MGHRA and CDR2 YSYEKL. This CDR3 is built from 16 residues. The CDR3 nucleotides are TGCGCCAGCAGCCAAGGGGCTAGCAGGAGCACAGATACGCAGTATTTT. It encodes CASSQGASRSTDTQYF.

The V and J genes are TRBV21-1 and TRBJ1-2. TRBV21-1 counts as a pseudogene. The CDR3 totals 14 residues. The CDR3: CASSLLPDLRGYTF. CDR3 DNA sequence: TGTGCCAGCAGCCTCCTCCCGGATCTTCGCGGCTACACCTTC.

This clonotype was detected only a few times. The V and J genes are TRBV20-1 and TRBJ2-7; TRBD1 agrees at 8 bases. From germline, CDR1 is DFQATT and CDR2 SNEGSKA (reference sequence). Unmatched junction bases numbered 7, after V lost 0 bases and J lost 3 bases. The CDR3 is 15 amino acids. The CDR3 bases are TGCAGTGCTAGAGAGACGACAGGGGTCAGCTACGAGCAGTACTTC. As protein: CSARETTGVSYEQYF.